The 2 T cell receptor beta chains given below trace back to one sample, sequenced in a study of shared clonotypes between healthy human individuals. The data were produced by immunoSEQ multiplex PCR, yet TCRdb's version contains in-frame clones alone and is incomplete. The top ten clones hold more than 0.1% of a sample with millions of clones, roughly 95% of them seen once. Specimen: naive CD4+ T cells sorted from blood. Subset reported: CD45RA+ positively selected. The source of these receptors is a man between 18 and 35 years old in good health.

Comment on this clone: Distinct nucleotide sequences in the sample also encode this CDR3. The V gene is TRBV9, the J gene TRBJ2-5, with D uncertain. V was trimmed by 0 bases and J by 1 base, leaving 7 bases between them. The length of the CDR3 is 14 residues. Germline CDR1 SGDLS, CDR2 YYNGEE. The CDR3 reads CASSVGSLQETQYF. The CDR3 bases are TGTGCCAGCAGCGTAGGGTCCCTCCAAGAGACCCAGTACTTC.

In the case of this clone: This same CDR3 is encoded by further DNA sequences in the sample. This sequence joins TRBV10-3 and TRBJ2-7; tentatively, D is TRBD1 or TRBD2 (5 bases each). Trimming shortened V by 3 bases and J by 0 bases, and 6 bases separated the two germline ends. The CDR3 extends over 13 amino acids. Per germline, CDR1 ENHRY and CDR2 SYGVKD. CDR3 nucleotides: TGTGCCATCAGTGACGGGACCTCCTACGAGCAGTACTTC. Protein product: CAISDGTSYEQYF.